The clone carrying this T cell receptor (beta chain) was seen many times. The sample is drawn from a study of T-cell reconstitution after alpha-beta-depleted transplantation in children. Between the trimmed V and J ends, which lost 5 bases and 0 bases, there was a span of 8 bases. The V gene's germline CDR1 is MNHEY and CDR2 SMNVEV (reference sequence). CDR3 length: 14 amino acids. For TCRbeta, the library was prepared with unique molecular identifiers. From the PCR reads, TCRdb called clonotypes with MiXCR, one entry per CDR3 protein. There are a few hundred thousand distinct CDR3 sequences in the sample; roughly 9% occur only once, and approximately 6.2% lies in the top ten.

The chain recombines TRBV27 with TRBJ2-1; perhaps TRBD2 as D (5 bases). The sequenced sample was PBMCs from the stem cell graft donor, obtained from the stem cell graft. The sequence derives from a human donor who donated a stem cell graft to a child with acute lymphoblastic leukemia. CDR3 in DNA: TGTGCCAGCAGTAAAGGGAGCTCCTACAATGAGCAGTTCTTC. Translating gives CASSKGSSYNEQFF.